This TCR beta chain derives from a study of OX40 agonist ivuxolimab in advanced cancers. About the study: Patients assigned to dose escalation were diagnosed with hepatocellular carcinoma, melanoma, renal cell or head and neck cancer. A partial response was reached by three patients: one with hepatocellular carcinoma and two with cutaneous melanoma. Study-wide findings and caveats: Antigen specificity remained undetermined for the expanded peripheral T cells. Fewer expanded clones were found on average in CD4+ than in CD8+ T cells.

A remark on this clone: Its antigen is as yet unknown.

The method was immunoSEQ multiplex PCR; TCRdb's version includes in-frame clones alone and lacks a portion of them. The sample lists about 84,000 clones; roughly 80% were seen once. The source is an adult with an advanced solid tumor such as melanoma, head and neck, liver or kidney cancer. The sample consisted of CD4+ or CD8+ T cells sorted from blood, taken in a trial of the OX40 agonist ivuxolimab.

The CDR3 DNA sequence: TGTGCCAGTAGTATCGGACAAGATAATTCACCCCTCCACTTT. Its translation: CASSIGQDNSPLHF. The chain uses TRBV19 and TRBJ1-6; tentative D call: TRBD1 (5 bases). Deletions cut 3 bases from V and 5 bases from J, with 8 bases between. The germline CDR1 and CDR2 sequences are LNHDA and SQIVND (reference sequence). This CDR3 spans 14 amino acids. Complete variable domain (other parts from reference TRBV19 and TRBJ1-6): DGGITQSPKYLFRKEGQNVTLSCEQNLNHDAMYWYRQDPGQGLRLIYYSQIVNDFQKGDIAEGYSVSREKKESFPLTVTSAQKNPTAFYLCASSIGQDNSPLHFGNGTRLTVT.